Given below is one TCR beta chain in context. Its antigen is still unknown. Naivety among CD8 cells was defined by CD45RO negativity and positive CCR7 selection, thereby excluding terminally differentiated effector memory CD45RA+ cells. This entry belongs to a study of shared clonotypes between healthy human individuals. General study results and limits: Naive subsets, compared against memory subsets, generally had larger estimated richness values.

Study processing details: ImmunoSEQ sequences covered only the junction and lacked quality scores; filtering therefore differed. The table came from immunoSEQ multiplex PCR; TCRdb's copy has only in-frame clones and leaves some out. V and J calls and clone size are as listed in that table; D and trimming were resolved from the DNA. Of 550,000 to 600,000 clones listed, about 98% were seen once; the top ten hold less than 0.35%. The CDR3 contains 13 residues. V usage is TRBV7-5 and J usage is TRBJ2-5; the table's TRBD1 call for D was not verified on the DNA. TRBV7-5 is noted as a pseudogene. Material for sequencing was naive CD8+ T cells sorted from blood. This receptor was identified in a man younger than 40 in good health. CDR3 nucleotide sequence: TGTGTCAGAGGGCCAGGATTTCAAGAGACCCAGTACTTC. Protein product: CVRGPGFQETQYF.